This record covers a single T cell receptor (beta chain). The antigen remains undetermined. The data are from a study of T cell responses to AZD1222 COVID-19 vaccine. Study-wide background: Second-dose intervals near 4 or 12 weeks were combined. Regarding the study as a whole: The CD4 TCRs associated with vaccination extended across spike and predominated at 160-218 and 743-854. Targeting of unmutated variant regions was reportedly seen in nearly half of spike-specific TCRs. Donors skewed white British and female; clonal diversity was possibly underestimated.

TCRdb's copy holds only in-frame clones and misses some; the assay was immunoSEQ multiplex PCR. The sample carries more than 95,000 clones, just under 95% recorded once. The sequences come from peripheral blood, collected on day 0 of AZD1222 vaccination. The clonotype originates from an adult in good health.

The CDR3 region is CASSFQVVGGELFF. The CDR3 coding sequence is TGCGCCAGCAGCTTCCAAGTGGTAGGCGGGGAGCTGTTTTTT. The chain links TRBV5-1 to TRBJ2-2; D uncertain. Germline V lookup: CDR1 SGHRS, CDR2 YFSETQ. CDR3 length: 14 residues. V was shortened by 2 bases and J by 7 bases, with 12 bases between the two germline ends. Variable domain in full (rest from reference TRBV5-1 and TRBJ2-2): KAGVTQTPRYLIKTRGQQVTLSCSPISGHRSVSWYQQTPGQGLQFLFEYFSETQRNKGNFPGRFSGRQFSNSRSEMNVSTLELGDSALYLCASSFQVVGGELFFGEGSRLTVL.